The 18 T cell receptor beta chains listed next were all sequenced from one sample in a study of vaccination effects on CD4 cells after COVID-19. Following 10 days of culture, CD4+ T cells were isolated. Produced via immunoSEQ multiplex PCR; TCRdb's table is partial and in-frame only. The sample has some 49,000 clones, roughly 74% seen once; the top ten hold roughly 8.6%. These receptors lack a known antigen. The specimen comprised CD4+ T cells from PBMCs cultured without peptide, sampled before COVID-19 vaccination. Receptors were obtained from a human donor who had a prior SARS-CoV-2 infection.

J is TRBJ2-2 and V is TRBV30; D ambiguous. In germline, CDR1 is GTSNPN, CDR2 SVGIG (reference sequence). V was clipped by 3 bases and J by 7 bases, with 12 bases between them. This CDR3 has 13 residues. DNA of the CDR3: TGTGCCTGGAGACCGACGTGGGTCGGGGAGCTGTTTTTT. Amino acid sequence: CAWRPTWVGELFF.

The count of this clone is one. The chain joins TRBV9 to TRBJ2-1; TRBD2 aligns across 8 bases. After removal of 0 bases from V and 0 bases from J, the junction contained 2 bases not matched to a gene. The germline gives CDR1 SGDLS, CDR2 YYNGEE. The CDR3 runs 16 residues. The CDR3 sequence is CASSVAGRASYNEQFF. In DNA form, the CDR3 reads TGTGCCAGCAGCGTAGCCGGGAGGGCCTCCTACAATGAGCAGTTCTTC.

The genes are TRBV6-1 and TRBJ2-7; TRBD2 matches at 7 bases. The CDR3 extends over 15 amino acids. The germline CDR1 and CDR2 sequences are MNHNS and SASEGT. Germline trimming cut 2 bases from V and 2 bases from J; bases unmatched to any gene: 6. CDR3 sequence: CASSEWGGPTYEQYF. The CDR3, as DNA: TGTGCCAGCAGTGAATGGGGGGGTCCGACCTACGAGCAGTACTTC.

V gene TRBV3-1 (or the pseudogene TRBV3-2) combines with J gene TRBJ2-1; TRBD2 matches at 8 bases. Germline V gene data show CDR1 as LGHDT and CDR2 as YNNKEL (reference sequence). Trimming took 1 base from V and 8 from J; bases not matched to a gene: 10. The CDR3 is 16 amino acids. CDR3 in amino acids: CASSQGIGRAGDEQFF. The CDR3 DNA sequence: TGTGCCAGCAGCCAAGGAATCGGGAGGGCCGGGGATGAGCAGTTCTTC.

The gene calls are TRBV6-5 and TRBJ1-1, with 8 bases that match TRBD1. This CDR3 has 16 residues. Trimming removed 0 bases from V and 2 bases from J; junction bases left unmatched: 5. Germline lookup yields CDR1 MNHEY and CDR2 SVGAGI. This chain's CDR3 is CASSYSRQGFNTEAFF. The CDR3 bases are TGTGCCAGCAGTTACTCGCGACAGGGGTTCAACACTGAAGCTTTCTTT.

The rearrangement links TRBV6-1 to TRBJ1-4; D gene unclear. With 3 bases removed from V and 8 bases from J, the gap between germline ends came to 7 bases. The CDR3 spans 12 residues. The germline V gene has CDR1 MNHNS and CDR2 SASEGT. The CDR3 reads CASSDGGEKLFF. In DNA form, the CDR3 reads TGTGCCAGCAGTGATGGCGGGGAAAAACTGTTTTTT.

J is TRBJ1-1 and V is TRBV4-1, with 8 bases that match TRBD1. Unmatched junction bases numbered 7, after V lost 4 bases and J lost 9 bases. The CDR3 is 13 amino acids. The germline CDR1 and CDR2 sequences are MGHRA and YSYEKL. In DNA form, the CDR3 reads TGCGCCAGCAGCCTAGGACAGGGTTTAAAAGCTTTCTTT. Amino acid sequence: CASSLGQGLKAFF.

This clone was found a few times. The V gene is TRBV5-1, the J gene TRBJ2-7, with 8 bases that match TRBD1. The J segment lost 3 bases and the V segment lost 4 bases, leaving 9 bases of the junction unmatched. CDR3 length: 15 amino acids. CDR1 SGHRS and CDR2 YFSETQ come from the germline V gene. This chain's CDR3 is CASSRTTGGIYEQYF. The CDR3 nucleotides are TGCGCCAGCAGCCGTACTACAGGGGGGATCTACGAGCAGTACTTC.

The rearrangement uses TRBV5-1 and TRBJ1-1, with no clear D. Germline V CDR1 and CDR2: SGHRS, YFSETQ. V gave up 0 bases and J gave up 2 bases, with 5 bases separating them. This CDR3 is built from 13 residues. The CDR3 spells CASSLGLNTEAFF. The CDR3 DNA sequence: TGCGCCAGCAGCTTGGGACTTAACACTGAAGCTTTCTTT.

In nucleotides, the CDR3 is TGTGCCAGCAGTCAGACAGGGGAGCAGTACTTC. Its protein product is CASSQTGEQYF. J is TRBJ2-7 and V is TRBV12-3 or TRBV12-4; 7 positions match TRBD1. With 5 bases clipped from V and 7 bases from J, the junction kept 2 bases outside the gene matches. The length of the CDR3 is 11 residues.

The chain has TRBV24-1 and TRBJ2-3, with TRBD2 matching over 10 bases. The CDR3 consists of 16 residues. Trimming cost V 6 bases and J 6 bases; bases outside gene matches: 11. CDR1 is KGHDR and CDR2 is SFDVKD in the germline V gene. The CDR3, as DNA: TGTGCCACCAGTAAAGGGGCTAGCGGGGGCGGGGATACGCAGTATTTT. Translation: CATSKGASGGGDTQYF.

The rearrangement uses TRBV4-2 and TRBJ1-4; no clear D. The ends were cut back, 4 bases at V and 3 bases at J, with 9 bases in the middle. The CDR3 extends over 14 amino acids. Looked up from germline, CDR1 is LGHNA and CDR2 is YNFKEQ. The CDR3 region is CASSRRAANEKLFF. CDR3 in DNA: TGTGCCAGCAGCCGCCGGGCCGCTAATGAAAAACTGTTTTTT.

V is TRBV5-5 and J is TRBJ2-7, with a possible D match to TRBD1 (6 bases). V lost 7 bases to trimming and J lost 3 bases, with 14 bases between them. CDR1 and CDR2 (germline): SGHKS, YYEKEE (reference sequence). The CDR3 covers 13 residues. The CDR3 loop is CASAQTGFYEQYF. In DNA form, the CDR3 reads TGTGCCAGCGCCCAGACAGGTTTCTACGAGCAGTACTTC.

This clone has just a few counts. The J gene is TRBJ2-3, the V gene TRBV6-1; D unresolved. The CDR3 extends over 12 amino acids. V was trimmed by 2 bases and J by 10 bases, leaving 10 bases between them. CDR1 is MNHNS, CDR2 SASEGT, per germline. DNA of the CDR3: TGTGCCAGCAGTGAACCCCTAGAAGCGCAGTATTTT. It codes for CASSEPLEAQYF.

The sample holds a few counts of this clone. In DNA form, the CDR3 reads TGCGCCAGCAGCCCGGGCCTCCGGGACTACGACAAGGGGCAGTACTTC. It encodes CASSPGLRDYDKGQYF. The genes are TRBV5-1 and TRBJ2-7, with TRBD2 matching 7 bases. Germline CDR1 and CDR2: SGHRS and YFSETQ. This CDR3 region has 16 residues. Germline trimming cut 4 bases from V and 9 bases from J; bases unmatched to any gene: 19.

The chain couples TRBV5-5 to TRBJ1-5; D ambiguous. This CDR3 has 15 residues. Trimming pared 0 bases from V and 7 bases from J, leaving 14 bases between. Germline V gene data show CDR1 as SGHKS and CDR2 as YYEKEE (reference sequence). In DNA form, the CDR3 reads TGTGCCAGCAGCTTGGCCGGGGATTCCTACCAGCCCCAGCATTTT. Protein product: CASSLAGDSYQPQHF.

This chain links TRBV27 with TRBJ2-7, with a tentative D call TRBD1 (5 bases). The CDR3 spans 13 residues. V was pared by 3 bases and J by 6 bases, with 12 bases between. Germline V lookup: CDR1 MNHEY, CDR2 SMNVEV (reference sequence). DNA of the CDR3: TGTGCCAGCAGTTTGTTTCAGGGCCCCGAGCAGTACTTC. It encodes CASSLFQGPEQYF.

V usage is TRBV5-4 and J usage is TRBJ2-3; 9 positions agree with TRBD2. The CDR3 has 17 residues. Germline V gives CDR1 SGHNT, CDR2 YYREEE (reference sequence). V shed 6 bases, J shed 1 base, and the junction held 12 bases outside the gene matches. CDR3 protein: CASTLGVAGARTDTQYF. The CDR3 nucleotides are TGTGCCAGCACTTTGGGGGTAGCGGGGGCCCGCACAGATACGCAGTATTTT.